The next 23 T cell receptor beta chains were all read from a single sample in a study of blood T cell repertoires in COVID-19. The table came from immunoSEQ multiplex PCR; TCRdb's copy has only in-frame clones and leaves some out. The repertoire holds fewer than 250,000 clones, with just over 90% as singletons. Specimen: peripheral blood. All receptors come from a man in his thirties or forties with acute or convalescent COVID-19.

The chain joins TRBV12-3 or TRBV12-4 to TRBJ2-3; 8 bases map to TRBD2. This CDR3 comprises 13 residues. V was pared by 10 bases and J by 1 base, with 4 bases of the junction left unmatched. This chain's CDR3 is CATSGGRTDTQYF. The CDR3, as DNA: TGTGCCACCTCGGGAGGGCGCACAGATACGCAGTATTTT.

The chain uses TRBV2 and TRBJ2-7; 9 positions agree with TRBD2. CDR1 is SNHLY and CDR2 is FYNNEI in the germline V gene. The V and J ends lost 4 bases and 12 bases, in that order; junction bases with no gene match: 4. This CDR3 region has 11 residues. CDR3 amino acids: CASSGLAGTYF. CDR3 in DNA: TGTGCCAGCAGTGGTCTAGCGGGGACGTACTTC.

The chain links TRBV21-1 to TRBJ2-1; the table names TRBD1, a call not compared with the DNA. TRBV21-1 is described as a pseudogene. The CDR3 is 12 residues long. The CDR3: CASGGQGGEQFF. The CDR3 coding sequence is TGTGCCAGCGGGGGACAGGGAGGTGAGCAGTTCTTC.

The chain is built from TRBV3-1 (or the pseudogene TRBV3-2) and TRBJ1-2; 7 bases are a match to TRBD1. J gave up 8 bases and V 0 bases, and 9 bases lay outside the gene matches. CDR1 and CDR2 (germline): LGHDT, YNNKEL (reference sequence). The length of the CDR3 is 15 residues. The CDR3 is CASSQDLRGPKGYTF. DNA for the CDR3: TGTGCCAGCAGCCAAGATCTAAGGGGGCCGAAAGGCTACACCTTC.

This chain links TRBV14 with TRBJ2-6; no firm D call. The CDR3 extends over 18 amino acids. Per germline, CDR1 SGHDN and CDR2 FVKESK. V lost 0 bases to trimming and J lost 1 base, with 13 bases between them. The CDR3 sequence: CASSQEVGRWSGANVLTF. The CDR3 nucleotides are TGTGCCAGCAGCCAAGAGGTGGGCAGATGGTCTGGGGCCAACGTCCTGACTTTC.

V and J are TRBV5-4 and TRBJ2-7; 8 bases align to TRBD1. The germline gives CDR1 SGHNT, CDR2 YYREEE (reference sequence). V dropped 4 bases and J dropped 5; count of bases not matched to a gene: 8. This CDR3 spans 14 amino acids. CDR3 bases: TGTGCCAGCAGCCCGGGACAGGAGTTCGACGAGCAGTACTTC. Amino acids: CASSPGQEFDEQYF.

The V and J genes are TRBV9 and TRBJ2-4; no clear D gene. V was cut by 0 bases and J by 7 bases, with 14 bases left in between. Germline V CDR1 and CDR2: SGDLS, YYNGEE. This CDR3 spans 15 amino acids. The DNA for the CDR3 is TGTGCCAGCAGCGTAGATGAGGCGGATTGGAACATTCAGTACTTC. Translating it yields CASSVDEADWNIQYF.

The chain couples TRBV4-1 to TRBJ1-4; 8 nucleotides align to TRBD1. The germline gives CDR1 MGHRA, CDR2 YSYEKL. J gave up 6 bases and V 0 bases, and 9 bases lay outside the gene matches. The CDR3 is 17 amino acids. The DNA of the CDR3 is TGCGCCAGCAGCCAAGACCCAGGGGGCACAAGGGATGAAAAACTGTTTTTT. It is translated as CASSQDPGGTRDEKLFF.

This rearrangement joins TRBV28 to TRBJ2-2; TRBD1 agrees at 8 bases. CDR3 length equals 15 residues. V was pared by 8 bases and J by 5 bases, with 10 bases of the junction left unmatched. Germline V gene sequence: CDR1 MDHEN, CDR2 SYDVKM. The CDR3 here is CASRPWQGATGELFF. CDR3 DNA: TGTGCCAGCCGTCCCTGGCAGGGGGCAACCGGGGAGCTGTTTTTT.

The J gene is TRBJ2-2, the V gene TRBV5-1; the D gene is possibly TRBD1 (5 bases). This CDR3 is built from 15 residues. Trimming stripped 1 base from V and 2 bases from J, with 9 bases between. Germline V lookup: CDR1 SGHRS, CDR2 YFSETQ. CDR3 DNA: TGCGCCAGCAGCTTGCCTGGGGCAAACACCGGGGAGCTGTTTTTT. As protein: CASSLPGANTGELFF.

CDR3 coding DNA: TGTGCCAGCAGCTTGGGGCGGGACAGGGCTGTCTACAATGAGCAGTTCTTC. Translation gives CASSLGRDRAVYNEQFF. J is TRBJ2-1 and V is TRBV5-4; 9 bases are a match to TRBD1. CDR3 length equals 17 residues. Trimming at V came to 0 bases and at J to 3 bases, leaving 7 bases not matched to a gene. Germline assignment: CDR1 SGHNT and CDR2 YYREEE (reference sequence).

V usage is TRBV28 and J usage is TRBJ1-2, with 9 positions matching TRBD1. The trim removed 11 bases at V and 7 bases at J, leaving 8 bases unmatched. Germline CDR1 reads MDHEN; CDR2 reads SYDVKM. This CDR3 contains 12 residues. The CDR3 DNA sequence: TGTGCCTACGGGACAGGGACCTCTGGCTACACCTTC. Translating it yields CAYGTGTSGYTF.

In this sample, this clone turned up once. This chain links TRBV4-2 with TRBJ2-3; TRBD1 is a possible D gene (5 bases). The CDR3 is 13 residues long. Germline V lookup: CDR1 LGHNA, CDR2 YNFKEQ. V lost 3 bases and J 6 bases, leaving 10 bases between the germline ends. The CDR3 DNA reads as TGTGCCAGCAGCCAGTACAAGGGGGATACGCAGTATTTT. Its translation: CASSQYKGDTQYF.

In its sample, this clone was seen a few times. The rearrangement links TRBV18 to TRBJ1-5; D gene uncertain. This CDR3 comprises 15 residues. V was shortened by 3 bases and J by 8 bases, with 17 bases between the two germline ends. From germline, CDR1 is KGHSH and CDR2 LQKENI. This chain's CDR3 is CASSPGRSGLEPQHF. In DNA form, the CDR3 reads TGTGCCAGCTCACCTGGGAGGTCGGGGTTAGAGCCCCAGCATTTT.

The rearrangement links TRBV18 to TRBJ2-3, with 8 bases lining up with TRBD2. The CDR3 sequence is 15 residues long. CDR1 and CDR2 from the germline V gene are KGHSH and LQKENI. Trimming cost V 3 bases and J 3 bases; bases outside gene matches: 5. The DNA of the CDR3 is TGTGCCAGCTCACCCCTCGGACTAGCAACAGATACGCAGTATTTT. The encoded protein is CASSPLGLATDTQYF.

The V and J genes are TRBV10-2 and TRBJ1-5; perhaps TRBD1 as D (6 bases). The CDR3 sequence is 16 residues long. V shed 6 bases and J shed 5 bases, with 20 bases lying between them. Germline-derived CDR1 and CDR2 are WSHSY and SAAADI. The CDR3 coding sequence is TGCGCCAGCAGCCCGAACAGGGTAATAATTCATCAGCCCCAGCATTTT. Amino acid sequence: CASSPNRVIIHQPQHF.

V gene TRBV28 combines with J gene TRBJ2-7; 8 nucleotides align to TRBD1. The length of the CDR3 is 14 residues. The ends lost 6 bases at V and 8 bases at J; junction bases unmatched: 12. Germline lookup yields CDR1 MDHEN and CDR2 SYDVKM. The CDR3 nucleotides read TGTGCCAGCAGACTCGACAGGGGACCTACGAAGCAGTACTTC. Translation gives CASRLDRGPTKQYF.

The V gene is TRBV11-2, the J gene TRBJ2-5, with D possibly TRBD2 on 6 matching bases. Trimming removed 1 base from V and 8 bases from J, with 8 bases in between. Germline assignment: CDR1 SGHAT and CDR2 FQNNGV. This CDR3 has 12 residues. The CDR3 reads CASSLVRGTQYF. The CDR3 nucleotides read TGTGCCAGCAGCTTAGTGCGGGGTACCCAGTACTTC.

This chain uses TRBV5-1 with TRBJ1-4, with D possibly matching TRBD1 (6 bases). This CDR3 contains 15 residues. Deletions cut 3 bases from V and 7 bases from J, with 16 bases between. CDR1 and CDR2 from the germline V gene are SGHRS and YFSETQ. CDR3 in DNA: TGCGCCAGCAGCTCCATACAGGGAAAGGGTGAAAAACTGTTTTTT. Protein: CASSSIQGKGEKLFF.

This chain uses TRBV28 with TRBJ1-2; tentative D call: TRBD1 (5 bases). The CDR3 extends over 14 amino acids. Trimming took 5 bases from V and 4 from J, leaving 14 bases between them. Germline-derived CDR1 and CDR2 are MDHEN and SYDVKM. For the CDR3, the DNA is TGTGCCAGCAGTACCAGAACAGGTATCTATGGCTACACCTTC. This translates into CASSTRTGIYGYTF.

The J gene is TRBJ2-1, the V gene TRBV18; 7 bases map to TRBD2. CDR1 and CDR2 (germline): KGHSH, LQKENI. The CDR3 totals 14 residues. The V segment lost 0 bases and the J segment 8 bases; nucleotides outside the gene matches: 4. The CDR3 DNA is TGTGCCAGCTCACCACCTCGGGGGGTGGATGAGCAGTTCTTC. Translated: CASSPPRGVDEQFF. The full variable domain, completed using reference TRBV18 and TRBJ2-1, is NAGVMQNPRHLVRRRGQEARLRCSPMKGHSHVYWYRQLPEEGLKFMVYLQKENIIDESGMPKERFSAEFPKEGPSILRIQQVVRGDSAAYFCASSPPRGVDEQFFGPGTRLTVL.

The J gene is TRBJ2-1, the V gene TRBV7-2; TRBD2 agrees at 10 bases. Germline V CDR1 and CDR2: SGHTA, FQGNSA. CDR3 length: 18 amino acids. The V and J ends lost 0 bases and 0 bases, in that order; junction bases with no gene match: 5. The CDR3 sequence is CASSLALAGALSYNEQFF. DNA for the CDR3: TGTGCCAGCAGCTTAGCGCTAGCGGGGGCCCTCTCCTACAATGAGCAGTTCTTC.

The rearrangement uses TRBV7-9 and TRBJ1-1, with D unresolved. The CDR3 extends over 14 amino acids. The ends were cut back, 0 bases at V and 1 base at J, with 6 bases in the middle. CDR1 and CDR2 (germline): SEHNR, FQNEAQ (reference sequence). For the CDR3, the DNA is TGTGCCAGCAGCTTAGCTAGTAGGAACACTGAAGCTTTCTTT. Amino acid sequence: CASSLASRNTEAFF.